These T cell receptor beta chains were read from a single sample in a study of T cell repertoires in cytomegalovirus infection. One entry per CDR3 protein results from TCRdb running MiXCR on the reads. The data contain a few hundred thousand distinct CDR3 sequences, almost 40% of them singletons. These receptors have no identified antigens. The sequencing here drew on cultured PBMCs, taken from culture after CMV antigen stimulation. The source is a human donor in good health (CMV status not recorded). Some clones in this sample may be carry-over from other donors' samples. Both conserved end residues are part of each CDR3. The D gene is left open where the match is weak. A row's size may be missing; if present it is once, few, many or a size class.

d_gene	v_gene	abundance	j_gene	CDR3aa	CDR3nt
TRBD2	TRBV11-2	-	TRBJ2-1	CASSLPRVAGLDEQFF	TGTGCCAGCAGCTTACCTAGGGTAGCGGGACTGGATGAGCAGTTCTTC
TRBD2	TRBV11-2	few	TRBJ2-3	CASSAQGLALTDTQYF	TGTGCCAGCAGCGCACAAGGACTAGCTTTGACAGATACGCAGTATTTT
-	TRBV5-6	-	TRBJ1-5	CASSLRRRQPQHF	TGTGCCAGCAGCTTGCGTCGTCGACAGCCCCAGCATTTT
-	TRBV6-1	-	TRBJ1-4	CATIHGVEKLFF	TGTGCCACCATACATGGAGTTGAAAAACTGTTTTTT
-	TRBV27	-	TRBJ2-7	CASSSRGERSSYEQYF	TGTGCCAGCAGTTCAAGGGGCGAGCGGAGCTCCTACGAGCAGTACTTC
-	TRBV7-9	-	TRBJ1-2	CASSPATEGYTF	TGTGCCAGCAGCCCAGCGACGGAAGGCTACACCTTC
-	TRBV7-9	few	TRBJ1-5	CASSPGNWPLFPQHF	TGTGCCAGCAGCCCGGGAAACTGGCCCTTATTCCCCCAGCATTTT
TRBD2	TRBV7-2	many	TRBJ2-7	CASSLGLAGYEQYF	TGTGCCAGCAGCTTGGGACTAGCTGGCTACGAGCAGTACTTC
-	TRBV27	-	TRBJ1-4	CASSFHGGGEKLFF	TGTGCCAGCAGTTTCCATGGGGGTGGCGAAAAACTGTTTTTT
-	TRBV7-9	-	TRBJ1-5	CASSLGRIGNQPQHF	TGTGCCAGCAGCTTAGGGAGGATAGGCAATCAGCCCCAGCATTTT
-	TRBV12-3/TRBV12-4	few	TRBJ1-6	CASSLRGGTPLHF	TGTGCCAGCAGTCTCCGGGGCGGGACACCCCTCCACTTT
TRBD1	TRBV4-1	-	TRBJ1-4	CASSLQGQNEKLFF	TGTGCCAGCAGCCTCCAGGGACAGAATGAAAAACTGTTTTTT
TRBD1	TRBV6-5	-	TRBJ2-7	CASRPTGGFDEQYF	TGTGCCAGTCGTCCGACAGGGGGTTTCGACGAGCAGTACTTC
-	TRBV6-6	-	TRBJ1-6	CASSYSEGQGSPLHF	TGTGCCAGCAGTTACTCTGAAGGTCAGGGTTCACCCCTCCACTTT
-	TRBV11-1	few	TRBJ1-1	CASNLITGTEAFF	TGTGCCAGCAACCTTATCACAGGCACTGAAGCTTTCTTT
-	TRBV7-9	many	TRBJ1-2	CASSLGADYGYTF	TGTGCCAGCAGCTTAGGCGCTGACTATGGCTACACCTTC
-	TRBV7-6	few	TRBJ1-3	CASSLPQKSNTIYF	TGTGCCAGCAGCTTACCCCAGAAGTCGAACACCATATATTTT
-	TRBV27	-	TRBJ1-1	CASSPAGLGDTEAFF	TGTGCCAGCAGTCCTGCTGGCCTTGGGGACACTGAAGCTTTCTTT
-	TRBV7-9	few	TRBJ2-3	CASSPGGIDTQYF	TGCGCCAGCAGTCCCGGTGGTATAGATACGCAGTATTTT
TRBD1	TRBV10-3	few	TRBJ1-2	CATSTGDDYGYTF	TGTGCCACGTCAACAGGGGATGACTATGGCTACACCTTC
-	TRBV10-3	-	TRBJ2-2	CATRARVNTGELFF	TGTGCCACCCGTGCCAGGGTAAACACCGGGGAGCTGTTTTTT
-	TRBV12-3/TRBV12-4	once	TRBJ2-5	CASSLMVGRETQYF	TGTGCCAGCAGTTTAATGGTGGGGCGGGAGACCCAGTACTTC
-	TRBV7-9	few	TRBJ1-2	CASSLGTLWGYTF	TGTGCCAGCAGCTTAGGAACTCTATGGGGCTACACCTTC
-	TRBV7-8	few	TRBJ2-7	CASSFRVKGEQYF	TGTGCCAGCAGCTTTAGGGTAAAAGGCGAGCAGTACTTC
-	TRBV7-2	-	TRBJ2-5	CASSPQQETQYF	TGTGCCAGCAGCCCGCAGCAAGAGACCCAGTACTTC
TRBD2	TRBV12-3/TRBV12-4	few	TRBJ2-1	CASSLTASGSSDEQFF	TGTGCCAGCAGTTTAACGGCTAGCGGGAGCAGCGATGAGCAGTTCTTC
-	TRBV12-3/TRBV12-4	few	TRBJ2-7	CASSRDTVLEQYF	TGTGCCAGCAGTCGGGACACGGTTCTCGAGCAGTACTTC